Described below is a single T cell receptor beta chain sequence and its context. What it binds is not known. The sample belongs to a study of shared clonotypes between healthy human individuals. In the study overall: Each donor contributed plates that comprised three CD4 naive, three CD4 memory, two CD8 naive and one CD8 memory.

The ends lost 5 bases at V and 5 bases at J; junction bases unmatched: 6. The V gene's germline CDR1 is SGHRS and CDR2 YFSETQ. The CDR3 length is 14 residues. Study-wide results and limits: Limited genetic and exposure-history diversity came from having few donors.

Each cell subset's genomic DNA was divided evenly among several immunoSEQ plates. Original processing methods: Filtering differed since immunoSEQ provided only junctions, with no quality scores. Profiled with immunoSEQ multiplex PCR; TCRdb holds only in-frame clones, not every one. V and J calls and clone size are copied from that table; D and trimming were computed from the DNA. Of roughly 2.2 million clones in the sample, 80% to 95% were seen once. The sequence derives from a man aged 18-30 years in good health. Some clones in this sample may be carry-over from other donors' samples. The specimen sequenced was naive CD4+ T cells from PBMCs. Subset noted: CD45RA+ positively selected. The gene calls are TRBV5-1 and TRBJ2-2, with TRBD1 matching over 7 bases. The CDR3, as DNA: TGCGCCAGCAGTACTGACAGGGCTACCGGGGAGCTGTTTTTT. Amino acids: CASSTDRATGELFF. Full variable domain (remainder filled in from reference TRBV5-1 and TRBJ2-2): KAGVTQTPRYLIKTRGQQVTLSCSPISGHRSVSWYQQTPGQGLQFLFEYFSETQRNKGNFPGRFSGRQFSNSRSEMNVSTLELGDSALYLCASSTDRATGELFFGEGSRLTVL.